This is a list of T cell receptor beta chains from one sample in a study of cytomegalovirus exposure and HLA in healthy donors. Clones were sequenced by immunoSEQ multiplex PCR, and TCRdb holds only the in-frame ones, with some missing. Among roughly 120,000 clones, about 60% were seen once, and the ten largest hold 2.2%. Sequencing input: PBMCs. The receptors here all came from a woman in her 30s in good health and CMV-seronegative. CDR3s include the opening cysteine and the closing phenylalanine or tryptophan. Fields, in order: D gene, J gene, V gene, clone size, CDR3 protein, CDR3 DNA. D genes are given only for firm matches. Not every row has a clone size; where given, it reads once, few, many or a size class.

d_call: -
j_call: TRBJ2-7
v_call: TRBV4-1
clone_size: -
cdr3_aa: CASSQEGGFAYEQYF
cdr3_nt: TGCGCCAGCAGCCAAGAAGGCGGGTTTGCCTACGAGCAGTACTTC

d_call: -
j_call: TRBJ1-1
v_call: TRBV19
clone_size: -
cdr3_aa: CASSIVLGTSEAFF
cdr3_nt: TGTGCCAGTAGTATAGTCCTCGGGACATCTGAAGCTTTCTTT

d_call: -
j_call: TRBJ2-7
v_call: TRBV14
clone_size: -
cdr3_aa: CASSQDRGSEQYF
cdr3_nt: TGTGCCAGCAGCCAAGATAGGGGGTCCGAGCAGTACTTC

d_call: -
j_call: TRBJ1-1
v_call: TRBV5-4
clone_size: few
cdr3_aa: CASSLDSGGTEAFF
cdr3_nt: TGTGCCAGCAGCTTAGATTCCGGGGGGACTGAAGCTTTCTTT

d_call: -
j_call: TRBJ2-3
v_call: TRBV29-1
clone_size: -
cdr3_aa: CSVEPLGGASTDTQYF
cdr3_nt: TGCAGCGTTGAACCGTTAGGGGGGGCTAGCACAGATACGCAGTATTTT

d_call: -
j_call: TRBJ1-1
v_call: TRBV5-1
clone_size: -
cdr3_aa: CASSLSLTANTEAFF
cdr3_nt: TGCGCCAGCAGCTTGAGTCTCACAGCGAACACTGAAGCTTTCTTT

d_call: TRBD2
j_call: TRBJ2-1
v_call: TRBV5-1
clone_size: -
cdr3_aa: CASSLAGREGFNEQFF
cdr3_nt: TGCGCCAGCAGCTTGGCCGGGCGGGAGGGTTTCAATGAGCAGTTCTTC

d_call: -
j_call: TRBJ2-4
v_call: TRBV14
clone_size: many
cdr3_aa: CASSARGYIQYF
cdr3_nt: TGTGCCAGCAGCGCAAGGGGCTACATTCAGTACTTC

d_call: TRBD1
j_call: TRBJ2-2
v_call: TRBV5-1
clone_size: once
cdr3_aa: CASYRDRQNTGELFF
cdr3_nt: TGCGCCAGCTACCGGGACAGGCAGAACACCGGGGAGCTGTTTTTT

d_call: TRBD1
j_call: TRBJ2-1
v_call: TRBV29-1
clone_size: -
cdr3_aa: CSVEGRDSQTNNEQFF
cdr3_nt: TGCAGCGTTGAAGGTAGGGACAGCCAGACCAACAATGAGCAGTTCTTC